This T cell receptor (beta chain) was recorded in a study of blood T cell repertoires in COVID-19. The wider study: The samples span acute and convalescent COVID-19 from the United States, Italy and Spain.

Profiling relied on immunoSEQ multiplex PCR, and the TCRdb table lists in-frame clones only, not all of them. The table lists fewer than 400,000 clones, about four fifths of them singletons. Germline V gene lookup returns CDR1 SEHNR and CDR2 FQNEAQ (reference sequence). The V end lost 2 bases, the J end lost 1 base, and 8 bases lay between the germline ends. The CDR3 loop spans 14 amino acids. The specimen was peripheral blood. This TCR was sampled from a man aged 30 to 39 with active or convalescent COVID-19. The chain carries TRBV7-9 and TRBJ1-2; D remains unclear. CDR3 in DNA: TGTGCCAGCAGCTTACTTGGCCTTAACTATGGCTACACCTTC. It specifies CASSLLGLNYGYTF.